The 24 T cell receptor beta chains below come from one sample, sequenced in a study of blood T cells in healthy people across ages. Through a sample-barcoded 5' primer and a J-beta primer mix, a second PCR was run for roughly 7 to 12 cycles. TCRdb redid the calling of the 5' RACE reads with MiXCR, one entry per CDR3 protein. The repertoire holds about 1.7 million distinct CDR3 sequences, with 28% as singletons. The sample taken for sequencing was blood. These receptors were taken from a woman in her thirties in good health.

This clonotype was seen a few times. The V and J genes are TRBV4-1 and TRBJ2-5, with TRBD2 matching over 13 bases. CDR3 length: 16 residues. Germline CDR1 reads MGHRA; CDR2 reads YSYEKL. The ends lost 4 bases at V and 5 bases at J; junction bases unmatched: 7. The CDR3 DNA follows: TGCGCCAGCAGCCCGGGACTAGCGGGGCTTGGGGAGACCCAGTACTTC. Translating it yields CASSPGLAGLGETQYF.

V and J are TRBV6-2 or TRBV6-3 and TRBJ1-1, with a weak D call TRBD1 (5 bases). The CDR3 is 15 amino acids. Per the germline V gene, CDR1 is MNHEY and CDR2 is SVGEGT. Between the trimmed V and J ends, which lost 5 bases and 4 bases, there was a span of 17 bases. CDR3 sequence reads: CASSPNLQDGTEAFF. The CDR3 coding sequence is TGTGCCAGCAGTCCAAACCTACAGGACGGCACTGAAGCTTTCTTT.

The chain links TRBV21-1 to TRBJ1-2. TRBV21-1 corresponds to a pseudogene. The CDR3 is 16 residues long. The CDR3 here is CASSAIQRASCAGYTF. The CDR3 coding sequence is TGTGCCAGCAGCGCTATCCAGCGGGCCTCCTGCGCTGGCTACACCTTC.

This clonotype was seen repeatedly, ten times or more. The limits of the CDR3 on the DNA are not certain, so only TCRdb's listed CDR3 is given. The chain recombines TRBV28 with TRBJ2-1. Germline V lookup: CDR1 MDHEN, CDR2 SYDVKM. The CDR3 is made up of 13 amino acids, end residues included. The CDR3 sequence is CASSTSVGNEQFF.

The rearrangement joins TRBV3-1 to TRBJ2-5; 8 nucleotides agree with TRBD1. Germline V gene data show CDR1 as LGHDT and CDR2 as YNNKEL (reference sequence). The ends lost 3 bases at V and 0 bases at J; junction bases unmatched: 3. The CDR3 loop spans 15 amino acids. The CDR3 sequence is CASSHHRGYQETQYF. The CDR3 nucleotides read TGTGCCAGCAGCCACCACAGGGGGTACCAAGAGACCCAGTACTTC.

Details on this clonotype: The junction differs from germline at one of its ends, possibly a read error. This chain joins TRBV5-1 and TRBJ2-3, with D perhaps matching TRBD2 (6 bases). Germline CDR1 SGHRS, CDR2 YFSETQ. The CDR3 is 15 residues long. The DNA for the CDR3 is TGCACCAGCAGCTTGGACGGGAGTTCGGCAGATACGCAGTATTTT. Protein sequence: CTSSLDGSSADTQYF.

V and J are TRBV6-2 or TRBV6-3 and TRBJ2-2; 7 bases are shared with TRBD2. Germline V lookup: CDR1 MNHEY, CDR2 SVGEGT. CDR3 length: 16 residues. After removal of 0 bases from V and 4 bases from J, the junction contained 5 bases not matched to a gene. The CDR3 protein is CASSYSAGDPTGELFF. CDR3 DNA sequence: TGTGCCAGCAGTTACTCTGCGGGAGACCCCACCGGGGAGCTGTTTTTT.

This clonotype has only a few counts. The chain carries TRBV28 and TRBJ1-5; 9 bases fit TRBD1. V lost 3 bases and J lost 5; bases outside the gene matches: 14. Germline V lookup: CDR1 MDHEN, CDR2 SYDVKM. This CDR3 is built from 18 residues. In nucleotides, the CDR3 is TGTGCCAGCAGTTTTGTGGGACAGGGAAACTACCTGGATCAGCCCCAGCATTTT. Protein product: CASSFVGQGNYLDQPQHF. Based on the CDR3 plus reference TRBV28 and TRBJ1-5, the full variable domain is DVKVTQSSRYLVKRTGEKVFLECVQDMDHENMFWYRQDPGLGLRLIYFSYDVKMKEKGDIPEGYSVSREKKERFSLILESASTNQTSMYLCASSFVGQGNYLDQPQHFGDGTRLSIL.

In its sample, this clonotype was seen a few times. A much larger clone lies one base from this, so it may be a read error. V usage is TRBV6-5 and J usage is TRBJ2-7, with TRBD2 as a possible D gene (6 bases). There are 15 residues in the CDR3. Germline V CDR1 and CDR2: MNHEY, SVGAGI. The germline V and J ends were trimmed by 5 bases and 1 base, with 15 bases remaining between them. CDR3 sequence reads: CASSGSVGGSYEQYF. CDR3 sequence (DNA): TGTGCCAGCAGTGGCAGTGTGGGGGGTTCCTACGAGCAGTACTTC.

The rearrangement links TRBV20-1 to TRBJ1-2; possible D gene TRBD1, 5 bases. V lost 0 bases to trimming and J lost 4 bases, with 15 bases between them. The CDR3 covers 15 residues. CDR1 is DFQATT, CDR2 SNEGSKA, per germline (reference sequence). The CDR3 reads CSARDPERGGYGYTF. In DNA, the CDR3 is TGCAGTGCTAGAGATCCCGAACGGGGGGGCTATGGCTACACCTTC.

This clonotype has a handful of counts. One end of the junction varies from germline; a read error may be responsible. The V call is TRBV28, the J call TRBJ2-5, with 12 bases aligning to TRBD2. The CDR3 is made up of 17 amino acids. Germline CDR1 MDHEN, CDR2 SYDVKM. Written as DNA, the CDR3 is TGTGCCAGCAGTTTATCTAGCGGGGGGGCAATTGGAGAGACCCGGTACTTC. This encodes CASSLSSGGAIGETRYF.

Details on this clonotype: A much more abundant neighbour one base away suggests this may be a read error. The rearrangement joins TRBV29-1 to TRBJ1-2; D perhaps matches TRBD1 (5 bases). Trimming removed 3 bases at V and 3 bases at J, with 29 bases between. Germline V gene sequence: CDR1 SQVTM, CDR2 ANQGSEA. There are 19 residues in the CDR3. The DNA of the CDR3 is TGCAGCGTTGATGCCTGGGACGCGGGACTTCCTGGGGCCTACTATGGCTACACCTTC. It is translated as CSVDAWDAGLPGAYYGYTF.

The chain carries TRBV18 and TRBJ2-1; tentatively, D is TRBD2 (7 bases). The CDR3 spans 16 residues. CDR1 is KGHSH, CDR2 LQKENI, per germline. V lost 1 base and J lost 8, with 18 bases in between. This CDR3 reads CASSPRRTGGRDEQFF. DNA of the CDR3: TGTGCCAGCTCACCACGCCGAACCGGGGGGCGGGATGAGCAGTTCTTC. The variable domain in full, with the rest retrieved from reference TRBV18 and TRBJ2-1, is NAGVMQNPRHLVRRRGQEARLRCSPMKGHSHVYWYRQLPEEGLKFMVYLQKENIIDESGMPKERFSAEFPKEGPSILRIQQVVRGDSAAYFCASSPRRTGGRDEQFFGPGTRLTVL.

This clonotype has a count of ten or more. The chain links TRBV29-1 to TRBJ2-1; 7 bases align to TRBD2. J gave up 4 bases and V 7 bases, and 4 bases lay outside the gene matches. The CDR3 spans 12 residues. Looked up from germline, CDR1 is SQVTM and CDR2 is ANQGSEA. DNA of the CDR3: TGCAGCGGGGGGGGTTTGTACAATGAGCAGTTCTTC. Its protein product is CSGGGLYNEQFF.

In the case of this clonotype: A much larger clone is a single base away; this may be a read error. CDR3 nucleotide sequence: TGTGTCAGCAGTCGTGTGAGCATGTCAGGTTCCGAGCAGTACTTC. It translates to CVSSRVSMSGSEQYF. The chain has TRBV6-5 and TRBJ2-4; D is undetermined. TRBJ2-7 explains the end of the DNA better; the J call may be wrong. Germline CDR1 and CDR2: MNHEY and SVGAGI. The CDR3 sequence is 15 residues long.

This clonotype was detected only a few times. The chain joins TRBV7-9 to TRBJ2-1, with TRBD1 identical over 9 bases. V shed 0 bases, J shed 7 bases, and the junction held 10 bases outside the gene matches. CDR1 is SEHNR, CDR2 FQNEAQ, per germline (reference sequence). This CDR3 contains 17 residues. The CDR3 DNA reads as TGTGCCAGCAGCTTAGCCTTAGACAGGGGGTACTGGAATGAGCAGTTCTTC. This codes for CASSLALDRGYWNEQFF.

Comment on this clonotype: A much larger clone differs from this one at a single base, so this may be a read error. The chain couples TRBV5-1 to TRBJ2-5; possibly TRBD2 for D (6 bases). The germline gives CDR1 SGHRS, CDR2 YFSETQ. V was trimmed by 0 bases and J by 5 bases, leaving 14 bases between them. This CDR3 region has 15 residues. Written as DNA, the CDR3 is TGCGCCAGCAGCTTGGATCCGGGACTGGGCGAGACCCAGTACTTC. It codes for CASSLDPGLGETQYF.

V gene TRBV7-9 combines with J gene TRBJ2-7; TRBD1 matches 7 bases. This CDR3 spans 17 amino acids. V trimming: 5 bases; J trimming: 7 bases; junction bases outside the gene matches: 20. Looked up from germline, CDR1 is SEHNR and CDR2 is FQNEAQ (reference sequence). This CDR3 reads CASSPKGARGASNEQYF. The CDR3 DNA reads TGTGCCAGCAGCCCTAAGGGGGCCAGAGGGGCCTCCAATGAGCAGTACTTC.

Note on this clonotype: A read error may be the cause here, since a much bigger clone is one base away. In this CDR3 the conserved last residue, phenylalanine or tryptophan, is missing, so a read error is likely. The V call is TRBV29-1, the J call TRBJ2-3, with D hard to call. The CDR3 contains 14 residues. Germline V gene lookup returns CDR1 SQVTM and CDR2 ANQGSEA. The V end was cut by 0 bases, the J end by 0 bases, with 7 bases between. The CDR3 DNA is TGCAGCGTTGAAGATCCAGCCAGCACAGATACGCAGTATTCT. The encoded protein is CSVEDPASTDTQYS.

J is TRBJ2-5 and V is TRBV5-1, with 15 bases identical to TRBD2. Matching the DNA end better, TRBJ2-7 makes the J call doubtful. Germline loops: CDR1 SGHRS, CDR2 YFSETQ. The CDR3 has 16 residues. This CDR3 is CASSLGTSGGGNEQYF. In DNA form, the CDR3 reads TGCGCCAGCAGCTTGGGGACTAGCGGGGGGGGGAACGAGCAGTACTTC.

V and J are TRBV20-1 and TRBJ2-5, with TRBD1 identical over 7 bases. V trimming: 6 bases; J trimming: 1 base; junction bases outside the gene matches: 5. The germline V gene has CDR1 DFQATT and CDR2 SNEGSKA (reference sequence). This CDR3 is built from 13 residues. The CDR3 loop reads CSAEGDSQETQYF. CDR3 DNA: TGCAGTGCCGAGGGGGACAGCCAAGAGACCCAGTACTTC.

The chain combines TRBV19 with TRBJ1-2; D may be TRBD1 (5 bases). Per the germline V gene, CDR1 is LNHDA and CDR2 is SQIVND (reference sequence). This CDR3 region has 13 residues. V was clipped by 7 bases and J by 5 bases, with 14 bases between them. CDR3 in amino acids: CASIPEGPYGYTF. The CDR3 bases are TGTGCCAGTATTCCGGAGGGACCTTATGGCTACACCTTC. Filled out from reference TRBV19 and TRBJ1-2, the complete variable domain reads DGGITQSPKYLFRKEGQNVTLSCEQNLNHDAMYWYRQDPGQGLRLIYYSQIVNDFQKGDIAEGYSVSREKKESFPLTVTSAQKNPTAFYLCASIPEGPYGYTFGSGTRLTVV.

V gene TRBV11-3 combines with J gene TRBJ2-5, with D maybe TRBD1 (6 bases). The CDR3 length is 16 residues. V was pared by 5 bases and J by 0 bases, with 16 bases between. Germline CDR1 is SGHNT and CDR2 is YENEEA. CDR3 in amino acids: CASSLPLGAYQETQYF. CDR3 sequence (DNA): TGTGCCAGCAGCCTACCCTTGGGGGCCTACCAAGAGACCCAGTACTTC.

With respect to this clonotype: At one end the junction does not follow the germline gene, possibly because of a read error. The chain employs TRBV7-2 and TRBJ2-1; D ambiguous. Germline assignment: CDR1 SGHTA and CDR2 FQGNSA. There are 14 residues in the CDR3. In DNA form, the CDR3 reads TGTGCCGGCAGCTTAGGACCTATGTGGAATGAGCAGTTCTTC. Amino acids: CAGSLGPMWNEQFF.